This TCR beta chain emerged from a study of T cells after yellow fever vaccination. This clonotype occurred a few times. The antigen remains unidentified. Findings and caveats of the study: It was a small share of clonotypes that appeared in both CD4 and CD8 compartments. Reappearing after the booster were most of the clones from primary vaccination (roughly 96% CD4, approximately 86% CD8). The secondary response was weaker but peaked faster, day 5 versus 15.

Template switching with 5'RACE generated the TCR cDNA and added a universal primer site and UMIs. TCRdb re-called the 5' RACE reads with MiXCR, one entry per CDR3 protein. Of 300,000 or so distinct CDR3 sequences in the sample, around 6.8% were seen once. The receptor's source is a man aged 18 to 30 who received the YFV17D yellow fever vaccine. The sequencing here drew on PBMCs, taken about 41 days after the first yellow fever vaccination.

CDR3 loop: CAKNGWEGEETQYF. The DNA of the CDR3 is TGTGCCAAAAACGGGTGGGAGGGGGAAGAGACCCAGTACTTC. The chain employs TRBV6-1 and TRBJ2-5; a weak D match, TRBD2 (7 bases). The CDR3 extends over 14 amino acids. Germline CDR1 and CDR2: MNHNS and SASEGT. V lost 10 bases, J lost 3 bases, and 18 bases lay in between.